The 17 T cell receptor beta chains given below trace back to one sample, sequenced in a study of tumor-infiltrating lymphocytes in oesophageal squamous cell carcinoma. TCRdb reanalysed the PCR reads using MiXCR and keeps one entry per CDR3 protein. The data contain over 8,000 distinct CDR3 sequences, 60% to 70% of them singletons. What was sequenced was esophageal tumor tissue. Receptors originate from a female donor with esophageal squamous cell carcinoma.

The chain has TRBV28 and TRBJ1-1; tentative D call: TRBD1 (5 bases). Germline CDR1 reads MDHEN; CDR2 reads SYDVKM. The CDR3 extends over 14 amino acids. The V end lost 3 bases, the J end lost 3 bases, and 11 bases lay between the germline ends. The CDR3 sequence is CASSLSFRDTEAFF. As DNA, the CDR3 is TGTGCCAGCAGTTTGTCGTTCAGGGACACTGAAGCTTTCTTT.

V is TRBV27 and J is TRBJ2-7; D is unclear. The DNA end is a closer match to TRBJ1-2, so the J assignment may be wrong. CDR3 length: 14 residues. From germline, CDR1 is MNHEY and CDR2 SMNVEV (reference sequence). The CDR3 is CASSLGPGVYGYTF. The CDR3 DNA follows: TGTGCCAGCAGTTTAGGCCCCGGGGTCTATGGCTACACCTTC.

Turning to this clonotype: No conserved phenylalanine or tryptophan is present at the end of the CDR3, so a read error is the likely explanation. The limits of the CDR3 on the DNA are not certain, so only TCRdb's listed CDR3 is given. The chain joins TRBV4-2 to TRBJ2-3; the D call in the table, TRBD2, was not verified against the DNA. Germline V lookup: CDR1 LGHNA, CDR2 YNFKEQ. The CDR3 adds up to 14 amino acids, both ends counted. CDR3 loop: CASSHRDNEQFFGP.

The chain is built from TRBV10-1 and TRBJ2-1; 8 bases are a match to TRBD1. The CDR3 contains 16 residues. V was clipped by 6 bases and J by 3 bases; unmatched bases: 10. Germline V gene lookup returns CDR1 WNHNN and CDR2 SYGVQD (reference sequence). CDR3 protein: CASRAGSGTGYNEQFF. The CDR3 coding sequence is TGCGCCAGCAGAGCAGGCTCCGGGACAGGCTACAATGAGCAGTTCTTC.

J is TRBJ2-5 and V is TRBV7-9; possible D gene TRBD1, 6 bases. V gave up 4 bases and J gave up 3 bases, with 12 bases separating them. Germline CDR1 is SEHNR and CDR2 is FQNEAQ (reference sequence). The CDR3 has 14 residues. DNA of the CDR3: TGTGCCAGCAGCTCGTACAGGGTCGAAGAGACCCAGTACTTC. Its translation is CASSSYRVEETQYF.

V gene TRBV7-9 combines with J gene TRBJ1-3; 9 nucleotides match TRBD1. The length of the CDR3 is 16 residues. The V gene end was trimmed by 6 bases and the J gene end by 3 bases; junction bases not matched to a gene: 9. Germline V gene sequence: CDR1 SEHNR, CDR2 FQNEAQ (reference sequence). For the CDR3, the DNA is TGTGCCAGCAGTAGGCGACAGGGGGAAAGTGGAAACACCATATATTTT. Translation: CASSRRQGESGNTIYF. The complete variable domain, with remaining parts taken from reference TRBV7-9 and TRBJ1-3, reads DTGVSQNPRHKITKRGQNVTFRCDPISEHNRLYWYRQTLGQGPEFLTYFQNEAQLEKSRLLSDRFSAERPKGSFSTLEIQRTEQGDSAMYLCASSRRQGESGNTIYFGEGSWLTVV.

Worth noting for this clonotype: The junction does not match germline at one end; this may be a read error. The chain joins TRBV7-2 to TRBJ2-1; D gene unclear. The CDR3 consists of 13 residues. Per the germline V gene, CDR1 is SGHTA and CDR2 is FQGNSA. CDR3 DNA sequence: TGTGCCAGCCAAGAACGGTATAATTCACCCCTCCACTTC. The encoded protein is CASQERYNSPLHF.

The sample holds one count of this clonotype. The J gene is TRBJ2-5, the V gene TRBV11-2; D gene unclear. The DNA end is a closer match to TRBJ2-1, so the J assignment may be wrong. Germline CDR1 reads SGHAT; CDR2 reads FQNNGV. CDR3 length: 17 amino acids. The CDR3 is CASSLVLVSSSYNEQFF. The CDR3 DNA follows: TGTGCCAGCAGCTTAGTGCTGGTTTCCAGCTCCTACAATGAGCAGTTCTTC.

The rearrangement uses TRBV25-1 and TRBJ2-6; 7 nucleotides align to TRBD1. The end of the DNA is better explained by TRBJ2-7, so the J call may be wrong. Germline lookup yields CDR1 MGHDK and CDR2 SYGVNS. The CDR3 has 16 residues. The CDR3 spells CASLDTPRTGSYEQYF. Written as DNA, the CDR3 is TGTGCCAGCCTTGATACTCCCAGGACAGGTTCCTACGAGCAGTACTTC.

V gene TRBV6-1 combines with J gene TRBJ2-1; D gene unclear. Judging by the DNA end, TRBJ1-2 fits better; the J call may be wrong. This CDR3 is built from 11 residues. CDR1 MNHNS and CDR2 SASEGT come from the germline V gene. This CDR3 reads CATRIGSGYTF. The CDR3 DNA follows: TGTGCCACCCGGATCGGGAGTGGCTACACCTTC.

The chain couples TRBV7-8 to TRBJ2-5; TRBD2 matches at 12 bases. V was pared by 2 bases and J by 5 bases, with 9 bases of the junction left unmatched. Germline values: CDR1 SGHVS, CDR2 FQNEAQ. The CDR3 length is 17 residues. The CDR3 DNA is TGTGCCAGCAGCTTAAGGTCTAGCGGGAGGGCCTGGGAGACCCAGTACTTC. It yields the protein CASSLRSSGRAWETQYF.

This chain's CDR3 is CASSSPSGALSTDTQYF. The DNA for the CDR3 is TGTGCCAGCAGCTCTCCCTCAGGGGCGCTTAGCACAGATACGCAGTATTTT. The chain carries TRBV11-2 and TRBJ2-3; D might be TRBD1 (6 bases). The CDR3 covers 17 residues. The V end lost 4 bases, the J end lost 0 bases, and 17 bases lay between the germline ends. Germline CDR1 is SGHAT and CDR2 is FQNNGV.

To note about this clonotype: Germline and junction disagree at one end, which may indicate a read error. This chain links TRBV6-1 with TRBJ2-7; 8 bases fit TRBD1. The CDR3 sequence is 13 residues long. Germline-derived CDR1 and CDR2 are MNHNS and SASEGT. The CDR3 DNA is TGTGCCAGCAGTCTCGGACAGGGCTCACCCCTCCACTTC. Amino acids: CASSLGQGSPLHF.

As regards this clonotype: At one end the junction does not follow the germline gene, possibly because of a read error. In nucleotides, the CDR3 is TGTGCTAGCAGCCTAAACAGGGAGATCTACAATGAGCAGTTCTTC. Residues: CASSLNREIYNEQFF. This rearrangement joins TRBV7-7 to TRBJ2-5; D is perhaps TRBD1 (6 bases). The J call is doubtful: the DNA matches TRBJ2-1 better. The CDR3 is made up of 15 amino acids. Germline CDR1 reads SSHAT; CDR2 reads FNYEAQ (reference sequence).

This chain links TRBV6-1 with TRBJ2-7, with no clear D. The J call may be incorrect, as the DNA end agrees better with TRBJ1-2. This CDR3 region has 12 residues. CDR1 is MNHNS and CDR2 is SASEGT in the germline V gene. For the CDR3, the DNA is TGTGCCAGCACCACAACGGGAAATGGCTACACCTTC. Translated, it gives CASTTTGNGYTF.

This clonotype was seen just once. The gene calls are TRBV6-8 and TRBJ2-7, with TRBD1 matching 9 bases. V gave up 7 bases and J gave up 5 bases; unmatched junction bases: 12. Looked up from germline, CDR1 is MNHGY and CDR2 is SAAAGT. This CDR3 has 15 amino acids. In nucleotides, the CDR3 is TGTGCCAGCATAAGCCGGGACAGGGCCAAAAACGAGCAGTACTTC. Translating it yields CASISRDRAKNEQYF.

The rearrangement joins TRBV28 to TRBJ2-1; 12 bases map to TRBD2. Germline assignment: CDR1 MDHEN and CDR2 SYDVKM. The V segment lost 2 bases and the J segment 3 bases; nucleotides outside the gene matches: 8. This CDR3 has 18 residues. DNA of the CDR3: TGTGCCAGCAGTTTAGGGGGAACTAGCGGGAGGCACTACAATGAGCAGTTCTTC. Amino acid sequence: CASSLGGTSGRHYNEQFF. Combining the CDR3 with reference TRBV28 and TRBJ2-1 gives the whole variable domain DVKVTQSSRYLVKRTGEKVFLECVQDMDHENMFWYRQDPGLGLRLIYFSYDVKMKEKGDIPEGYSVSREKKERFSLILESASTNQTSMYLCASSLGGTSGRHYNEQFFGPGTRLTVL.